This T cell receptor (beta chain) was identified in a study of blood T cell repertoires in COVID-19. Study overall: Samples came from the United States, Italy and Spain, spanning acute and convalescent COVID-19. The cDNA or gDNA used as material had been derived from T cells, B-cell-depleted T cells, or PBMCs.

Methods used by the authors: The assay estimated nucleated cells by amplifying reference gene primers. Assay: immunoSEQ multiplex PCR; the TCRdb copy retains only in-frame clones and omits some. D and trimming come from the DNA, and the V and J calls and clone size come from that table. The sample holds about 76,000 clones, 70% to 75% seen once. CDR1 and CDR2 (germline): MDHEN, SYDVKM. V shed 5 bases and J shed 6 bases, with 20 bases lying between them. This CDR3 region has 15 residues. The clonotype comes from a man aged 65 to 85 with acute or convalescent COVID-19. The chain joins TRBV28 to TRBJ2-7; TRBD1 is a possible D gene (6 bases). Sequences were obtained from peripheral blood. CDR3 region: CASSPPGQTVSEQYF. The DNA for the CDR3 is TGTGCCAGCAGTCCCCCAGGACAGACCGTCTCCGAGCAGTACTTC.